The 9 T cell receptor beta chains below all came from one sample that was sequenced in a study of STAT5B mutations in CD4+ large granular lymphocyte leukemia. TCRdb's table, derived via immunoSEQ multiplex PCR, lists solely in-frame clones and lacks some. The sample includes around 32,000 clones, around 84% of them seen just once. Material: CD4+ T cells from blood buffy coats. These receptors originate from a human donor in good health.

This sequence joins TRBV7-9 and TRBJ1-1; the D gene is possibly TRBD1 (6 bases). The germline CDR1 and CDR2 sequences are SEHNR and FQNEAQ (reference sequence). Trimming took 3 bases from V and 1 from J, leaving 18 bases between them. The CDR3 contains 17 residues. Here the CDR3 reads CASSFRRGGGENTEAFF. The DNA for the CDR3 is TGTGCCAGCAGCTTCCGCAGGGGCGGGGGCGAGAACACTGAAGCTTTCTTT.

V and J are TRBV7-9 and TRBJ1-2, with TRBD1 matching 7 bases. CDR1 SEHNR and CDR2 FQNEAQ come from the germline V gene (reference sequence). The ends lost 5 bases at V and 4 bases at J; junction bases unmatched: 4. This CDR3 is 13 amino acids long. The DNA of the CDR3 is TGTGCCAGCAGCCGAACAGGGGTCTATGGCTACACCTTC. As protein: CASSRTGVYGYTF.

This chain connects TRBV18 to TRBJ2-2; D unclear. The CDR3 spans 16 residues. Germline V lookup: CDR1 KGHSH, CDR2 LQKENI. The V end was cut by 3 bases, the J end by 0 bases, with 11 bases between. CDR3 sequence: CASSPSRPTNTGELFF. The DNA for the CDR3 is TGTGCCAGCTCACCCAGCAGGCCGACGAACACCGGGGAGCTGTTTTTT.

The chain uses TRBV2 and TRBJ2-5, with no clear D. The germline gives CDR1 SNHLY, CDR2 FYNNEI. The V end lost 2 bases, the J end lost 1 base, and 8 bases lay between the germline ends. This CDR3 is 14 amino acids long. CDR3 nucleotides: TGTGCCAGCAGTGAAAGTGCAGTCCAAGAGACCCAGTACTTC. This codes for CASSESAVQETQYF.

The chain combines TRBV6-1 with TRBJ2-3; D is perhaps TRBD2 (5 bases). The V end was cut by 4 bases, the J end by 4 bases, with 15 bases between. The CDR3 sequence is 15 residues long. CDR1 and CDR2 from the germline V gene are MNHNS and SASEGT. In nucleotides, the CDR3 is TGTGCCAGCAGTGCTTCCGGGAACCCTGCAGATACGCAGTATTTT. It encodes CASSASGNPADTQYF.

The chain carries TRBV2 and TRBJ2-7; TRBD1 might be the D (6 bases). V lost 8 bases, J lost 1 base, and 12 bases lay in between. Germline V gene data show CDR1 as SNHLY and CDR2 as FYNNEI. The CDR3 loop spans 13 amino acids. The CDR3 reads CASYRTGSYEQYF. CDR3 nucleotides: TGTGCCAGCTACCGAACAGGGTCCTACGAGCAGTACTTC.

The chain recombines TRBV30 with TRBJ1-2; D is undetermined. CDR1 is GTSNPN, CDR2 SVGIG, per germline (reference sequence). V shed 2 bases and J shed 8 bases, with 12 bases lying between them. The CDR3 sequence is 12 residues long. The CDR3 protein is CAWSTPDVGYTF. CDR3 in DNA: TGTGCCTGGAGTACGCCCGACGTCGGCTACACCTTC. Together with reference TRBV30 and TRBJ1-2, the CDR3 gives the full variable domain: SQTIHQWPATLVQPVGSPLSLECTVEGTSNPNLYWYRQAAGRGLQLLFYSVGIGQISSEVPQNLSASRPQDRQFILSSKKLLLSDSGFYLCAWSTPDVGYTFGSGTRLTVV.

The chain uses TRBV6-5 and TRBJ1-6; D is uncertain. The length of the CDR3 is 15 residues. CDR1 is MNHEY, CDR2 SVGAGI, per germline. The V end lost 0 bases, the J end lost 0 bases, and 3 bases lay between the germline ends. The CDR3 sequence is CASSYSTSYNSPLHF. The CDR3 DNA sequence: TGTGCCAGCAGTTACTCGACCTCCTATAATTCACCCCTCCACTTT.

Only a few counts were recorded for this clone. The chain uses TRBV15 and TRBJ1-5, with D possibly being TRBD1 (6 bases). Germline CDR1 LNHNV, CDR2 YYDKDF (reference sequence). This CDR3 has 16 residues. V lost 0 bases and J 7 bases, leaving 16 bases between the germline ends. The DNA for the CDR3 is TGTGCCACCAGCAGAGATTCAAGTCGGGGGGCCCAGCCCCAGCATTTT. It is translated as CATSRDSSRGAQPQHF.